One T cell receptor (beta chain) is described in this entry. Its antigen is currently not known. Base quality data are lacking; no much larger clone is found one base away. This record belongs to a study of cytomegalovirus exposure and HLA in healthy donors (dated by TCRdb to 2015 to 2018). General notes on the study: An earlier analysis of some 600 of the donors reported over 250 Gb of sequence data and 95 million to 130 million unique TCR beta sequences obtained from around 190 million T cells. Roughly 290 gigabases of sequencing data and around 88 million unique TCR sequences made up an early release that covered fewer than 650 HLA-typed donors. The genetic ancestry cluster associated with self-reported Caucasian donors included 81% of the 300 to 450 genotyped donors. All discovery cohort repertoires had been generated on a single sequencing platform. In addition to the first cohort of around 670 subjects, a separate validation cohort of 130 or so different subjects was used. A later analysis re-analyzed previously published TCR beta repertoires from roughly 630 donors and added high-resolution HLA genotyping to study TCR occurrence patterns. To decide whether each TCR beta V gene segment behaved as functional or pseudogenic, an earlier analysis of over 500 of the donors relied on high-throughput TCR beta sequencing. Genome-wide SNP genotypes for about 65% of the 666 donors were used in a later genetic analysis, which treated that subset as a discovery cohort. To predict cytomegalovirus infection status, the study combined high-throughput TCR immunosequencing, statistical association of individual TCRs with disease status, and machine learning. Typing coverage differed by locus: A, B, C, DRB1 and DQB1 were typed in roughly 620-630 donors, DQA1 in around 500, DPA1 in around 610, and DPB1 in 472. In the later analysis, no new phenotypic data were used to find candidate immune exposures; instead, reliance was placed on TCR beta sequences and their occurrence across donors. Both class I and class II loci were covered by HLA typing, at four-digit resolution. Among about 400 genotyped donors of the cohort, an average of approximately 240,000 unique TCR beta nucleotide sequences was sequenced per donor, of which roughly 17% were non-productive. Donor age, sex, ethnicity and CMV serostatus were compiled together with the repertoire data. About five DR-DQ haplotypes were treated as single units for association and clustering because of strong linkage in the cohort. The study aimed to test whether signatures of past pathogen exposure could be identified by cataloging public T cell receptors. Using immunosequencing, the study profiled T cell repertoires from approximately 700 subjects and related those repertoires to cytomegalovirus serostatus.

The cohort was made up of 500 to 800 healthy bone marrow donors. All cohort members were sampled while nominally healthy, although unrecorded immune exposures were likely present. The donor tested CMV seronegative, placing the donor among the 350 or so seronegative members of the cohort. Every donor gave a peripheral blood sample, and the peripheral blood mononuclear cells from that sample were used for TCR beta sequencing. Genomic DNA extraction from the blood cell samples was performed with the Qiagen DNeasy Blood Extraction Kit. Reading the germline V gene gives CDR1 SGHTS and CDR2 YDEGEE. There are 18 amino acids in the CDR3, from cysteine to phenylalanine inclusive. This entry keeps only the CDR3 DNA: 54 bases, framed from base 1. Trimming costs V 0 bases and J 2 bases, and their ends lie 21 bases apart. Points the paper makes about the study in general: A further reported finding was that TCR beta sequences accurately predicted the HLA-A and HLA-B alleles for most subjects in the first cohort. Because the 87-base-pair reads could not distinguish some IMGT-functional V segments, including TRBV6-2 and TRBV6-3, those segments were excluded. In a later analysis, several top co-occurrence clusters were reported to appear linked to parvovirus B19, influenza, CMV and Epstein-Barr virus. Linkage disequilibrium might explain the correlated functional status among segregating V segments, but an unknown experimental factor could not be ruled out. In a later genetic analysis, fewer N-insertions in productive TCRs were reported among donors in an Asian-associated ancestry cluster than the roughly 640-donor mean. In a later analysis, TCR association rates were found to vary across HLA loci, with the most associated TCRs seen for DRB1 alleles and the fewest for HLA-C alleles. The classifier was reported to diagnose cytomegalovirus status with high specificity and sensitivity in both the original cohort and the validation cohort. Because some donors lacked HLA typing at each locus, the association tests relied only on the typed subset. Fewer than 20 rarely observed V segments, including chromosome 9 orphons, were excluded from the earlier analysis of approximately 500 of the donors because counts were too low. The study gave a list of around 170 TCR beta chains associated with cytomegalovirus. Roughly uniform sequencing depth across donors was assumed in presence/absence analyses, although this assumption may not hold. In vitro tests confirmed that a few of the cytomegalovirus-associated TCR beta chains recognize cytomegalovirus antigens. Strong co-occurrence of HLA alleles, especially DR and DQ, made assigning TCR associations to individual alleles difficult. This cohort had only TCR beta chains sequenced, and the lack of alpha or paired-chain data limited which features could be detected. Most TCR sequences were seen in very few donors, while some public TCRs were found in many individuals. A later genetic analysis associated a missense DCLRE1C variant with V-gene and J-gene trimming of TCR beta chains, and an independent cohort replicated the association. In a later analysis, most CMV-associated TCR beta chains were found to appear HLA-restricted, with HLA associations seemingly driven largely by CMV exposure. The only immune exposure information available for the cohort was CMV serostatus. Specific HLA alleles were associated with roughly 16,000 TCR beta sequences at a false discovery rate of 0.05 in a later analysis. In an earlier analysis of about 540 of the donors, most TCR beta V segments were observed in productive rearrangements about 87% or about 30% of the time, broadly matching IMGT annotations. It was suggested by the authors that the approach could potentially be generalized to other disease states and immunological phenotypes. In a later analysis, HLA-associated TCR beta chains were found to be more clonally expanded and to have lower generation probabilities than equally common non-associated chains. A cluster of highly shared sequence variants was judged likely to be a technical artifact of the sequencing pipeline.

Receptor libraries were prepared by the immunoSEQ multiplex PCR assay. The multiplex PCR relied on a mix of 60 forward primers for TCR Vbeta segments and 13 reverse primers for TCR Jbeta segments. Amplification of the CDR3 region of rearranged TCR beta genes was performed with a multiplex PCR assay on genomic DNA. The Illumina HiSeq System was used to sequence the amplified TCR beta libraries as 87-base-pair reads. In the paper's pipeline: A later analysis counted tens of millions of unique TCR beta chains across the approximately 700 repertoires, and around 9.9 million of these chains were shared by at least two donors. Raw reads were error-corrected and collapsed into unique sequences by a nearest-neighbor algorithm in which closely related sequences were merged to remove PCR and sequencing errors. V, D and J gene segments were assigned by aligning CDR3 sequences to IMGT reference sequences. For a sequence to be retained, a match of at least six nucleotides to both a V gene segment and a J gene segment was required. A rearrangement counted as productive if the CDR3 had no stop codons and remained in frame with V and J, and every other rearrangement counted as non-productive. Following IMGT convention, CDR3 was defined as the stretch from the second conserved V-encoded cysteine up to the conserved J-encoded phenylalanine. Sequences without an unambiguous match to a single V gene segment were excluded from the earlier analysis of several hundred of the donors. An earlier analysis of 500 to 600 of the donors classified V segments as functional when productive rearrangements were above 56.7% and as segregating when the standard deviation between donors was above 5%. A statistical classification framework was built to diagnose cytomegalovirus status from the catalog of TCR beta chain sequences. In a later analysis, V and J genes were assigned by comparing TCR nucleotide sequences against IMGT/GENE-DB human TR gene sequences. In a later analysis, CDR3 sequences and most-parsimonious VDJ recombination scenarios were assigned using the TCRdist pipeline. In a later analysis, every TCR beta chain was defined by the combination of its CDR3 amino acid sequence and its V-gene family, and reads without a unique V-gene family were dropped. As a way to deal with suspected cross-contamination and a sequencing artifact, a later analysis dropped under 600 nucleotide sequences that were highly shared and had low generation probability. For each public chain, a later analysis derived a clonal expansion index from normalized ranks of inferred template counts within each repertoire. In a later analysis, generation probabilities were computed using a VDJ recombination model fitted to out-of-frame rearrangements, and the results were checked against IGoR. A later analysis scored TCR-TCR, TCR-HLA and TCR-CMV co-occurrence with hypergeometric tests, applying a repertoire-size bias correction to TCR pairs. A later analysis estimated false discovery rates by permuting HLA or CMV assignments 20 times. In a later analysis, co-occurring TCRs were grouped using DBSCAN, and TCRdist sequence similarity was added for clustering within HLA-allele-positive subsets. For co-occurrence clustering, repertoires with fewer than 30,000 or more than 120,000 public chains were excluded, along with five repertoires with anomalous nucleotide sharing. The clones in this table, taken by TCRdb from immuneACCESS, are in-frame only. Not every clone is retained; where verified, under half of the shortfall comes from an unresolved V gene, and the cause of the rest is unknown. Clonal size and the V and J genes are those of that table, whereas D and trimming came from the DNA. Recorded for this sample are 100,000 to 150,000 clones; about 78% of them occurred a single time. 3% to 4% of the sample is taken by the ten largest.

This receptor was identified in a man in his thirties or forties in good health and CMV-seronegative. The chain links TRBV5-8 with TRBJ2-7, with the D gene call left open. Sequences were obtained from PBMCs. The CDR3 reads CASSLGAIPLLSAYEQYF. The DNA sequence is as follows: TGTGCCAGCAGCTTGGGAGCCATACCACTATTAAGCGCCTACGAGCAGTACTTC. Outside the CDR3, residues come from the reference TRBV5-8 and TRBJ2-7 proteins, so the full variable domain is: EAGVTQSPTHLIKTRGQQATLRCSPISGHTSVYWYQQALGLGLQFLLWYDEGEERNRGNFPPRFSGRQFPNYSSELNVNALELEDSALYLCASSLGAIPLLSAYEQYFGPGTRLTVT.